Each of the 21 T cell receptor beta chains below was sequenced from the same sample in a study of cytomegalovirus exposure and HLA in healthy donors (dated 2017 in TCRdb). Libraries were constructed by the immunoSEQ multiplex PCR assay. For the multiplex PCR, a mixture combining 60 forward primers for TCR Vbeta segments and 13 reverse primers for TCR Jbeta segments was used. The immuneACCESS repertoire file appears here via TCRdb, limited to in-frame rearrangements. These files lack a portion of the clones; in checked studies, under half of the deficit traces to unresolved V genes, and the cause of the others is not known. Present in this sample are approximately 160,000 clones, around 82% of which were seen just once. The ten largest clones capture about 0.37% of the sample. Source material: PBMCs. These receptor sequences come from a boy aged 2 to 10 in good health and CMV-seronegative.

The rearrangement joins TRBV4-2 to TRBJ2-5, with a weak D call TRBD2 (5 bases). Between the trimmed V and J ends, which lost 3 bases and 5 bases, there was a span of 25 bases. The germline gives CDR1 LGHNA, CDR2 YNFKEQ. This CDR3 is 18 amino acids long. CDR3 sequence: CASSQGGLRGYPQETQYF. CDR3 sequence (DNA): TGTGCCAGCAGCCAGGGCGGACTGAGAGGGTACCCGCAGGAGACCCAGTACTTC.

The chain employs TRBV27 and TRBJ2-7; a weak D match, TRBD1 (6 bases). Looked up from germline, CDR1 is MNHEY and CDR2 is SMNVEV (reference sequence). This CDR3 comprises 13 residues. The germline V and J ends were trimmed by 2 bases and 2 bases, with 7 bases remaining between them. Here the CDR3 reads CASSLHRAYEQYF. As DNA, the CDR3 is TGTGCCAGCAGTTTACACAGGGCCTACGAGCAGTACTTC.

The DNA of the CDR3 is TGTGCCAGTAGCCAACAGGGGGTCCAAGAGACCCAGTACTTC. It yields the protein CASSQQGVQETQYF. The rearrangement joins TRBV19 to TRBJ2-5; 8 nucleotides agree with TRBD1. V trimming: 6 bases; J trimming: 1 base; junction bases outside the gene matches: 4. The CDR3 totals 14 residues. From germline, CDR1 is LNHDA and CDR2 SQIVND (reference sequence).

The chain carries TRBV25-1 and TRBJ1-4, with 9 positions matching TRBD1. This CDR3 spans 14 amino acids. Looked up from germline, CDR1 is MGHDK and CDR2 is SYGVNS. With V trimmed by 6 bases and J by 5 bases, 4 bases remained unmatched. Here the CDR3 reads CASRPGQGNEKLFF. In nucleotides, the CDR3 is TGTGCCAGCAGGCCGGGACAGGGAAATGAAAAACTGTTTTTT. The entire variable domain, with the rest obtained from reference TRBV25-1 and TRBJ1-4, is as follows: EADIYQTPRYLVIGTGKKITLECSQTMGHDKMYWYQQDPGMELHLIHYSYGVNSTEKGDLSSESTVSRIRTEHFPLTLESARPSHTSQYLCASRPGQGNEKLFFGSGTQLSVL.

This clone was found once. The chain employs TRBV11-2 and TRBJ1-5; D is undetermined. V lost 0 bases and J lost 3, with 3 bases in between. Germline V gene sequence: CDR1 SGHAT, CDR2 FQNNGV. The CDR3 is 13 residues long. The CDR3 here is CASSLEANQPQHF. The CDR3 DNA reads as TGTGCCAGCAGCTTAGAGGCCAATCAGCCCCAGCATTTT.

CDR3 nucleotide sequence: TGTGCCAGCAGCGTAGACTTGAGCACAGATACGCAGTATTTT. Protein product: CASSVDLSTDTQYF. The chain carries TRBV9 and TRBJ2-3; D gene unclear. V shed 0 bases and J shed 0 bases, with 5 bases lying between them. Germline V gene data show CDR1 as SGDLS and CDR2 as YYNGEE. The CDR3 is 14 residues long. Full variable domain (rest looked up from reference TRBV9 and TRBJ2-3): DSGVTQTPKHLITATGQRVTLRCSPRSGDLSVYWYQQSLDQGLQFLIQYYNGEERAKGNILERFSAQQFPDLHSELNLSSLELGDSALYFCASSVDLSTDTQYFGPGTRLTVL.

The chain carries TRBV19 and TRBJ2-7; TRBD1 agrees at 8 bases. This CDR3 region has 14 residues. Germline trimming cut 2 bases from V and 2 bases from J; bases unmatched to any gene: 2. Per the germline V gene, CDR1 is LNHDA and CDR2 is SQIVND (reference sequence). The chain's CDR3 is CASSIRTGTYEQYF. CDR3 bases: TGTGCCAGTAGTATACGGACAGGGACCTACGAGCAGTACTTC.

This clone was recorded once. J is TRBJ2-7 and V is TRBV7-9; 11 bases are shared with TRBD2. Germline-derived CDR1 and CDR2 are SEHNR and FQNEAQ (reference sequence). This CDR3 has 15 residues. J gave up 2 bases and V 7 bases, and 7 bases lay outside the gene matches. The CDR3 region is CASTGTSGIPYEQYF. Written as DNA, the CDR3 is TGTGCCAGCACCGGGACTAGCGGCATCCCCTACGAGCAGTACTTC.

This clone was picked up one time. This chain connects TRBV30 to TRBJ2-2; TRBD1 aligns across 11 bases. The CDR3 contains 18 residues. Trimming at V came to 3 bases and at J to 3 bases, leaving 12 bases not matched to a gene. Germline V gene data show CDR1 as GTSNPN and CDR2 as SVGIG (reference sequence). The DNA for the CDR3 is TGTGCCTGGAGCATCTGGACAGGGGGCATTTCGGACACCGGGGAGCTGTTTTTT. Protein product: CAWSIWTGGISDTGELFF.

As for this clone: The same CDR3 also results from other DNA sequences found in this sample. V is TRBV6-5 and J is TRBJ1-2; 7 positions agree with TRBD1. The V gene end was trimmed by 6 bases and the J gene end by 6 bases; junction bases not matched to a gene: 4. The CDR3 is 12 amino acids. CDR1 and CDR2 (germline): MNHEY, SVGAGI. CDR3 region: CASSRTGDGYTF. The CDR3 DNA is TGTGCCAGCAGCAGGACAGGCGATGGCTACACCTTC.

The chain has TRBV10-3 and TRBJ1-4, with TRBD1 identical over 7 bases. The CDR3 extends over 14 amino acids. Germline loops: CDR1 ENHRY, CDR2 SYGVKD. V shed 6 bases and J 8 bases; nucleotides not matched to a gene: 9. CDR3 sequence (DNA): TGTGCCATCAGCCCACAGGGGAGAGGCGAAAAACTGTTTTTT. Its translation is CAISPQGRGEKLFF.

The chain carries TRBV5-8 and TRBJ1-1; D is uncertain. V dropped 4 bases and J dropped 5 bases, with 6 bases sitting between them. Per germline, CDR1 SGHTS and CDR2 YDEGEE. CDR3 size: 11 residues. The CDR3: CASSGQTEAFF. DNA of the CDR3: TGTGCCAGCAGCGGGCAGACTGAAGCTTTCTTT.

Of note for this clone: The same CDR3 also results from other DNA sequences found in this sample. The V gene is TRBV28, the J gene TRBJ2-7; D might be TRBD1 (5 bases). Trimming took 6 bases from V and 0 from J, leaving 15 bases between them. This CDR3 is built from 15 residues. Germline CDR1 reads MDHEN; CDR2 reads SYDVKM. This CDR3 reads CASSATGVSSYEQYF. CDR3 sequence (DNA): TGTGCCAGCAGCGCTACAGGTGTTAGCTCCTACGAGCAGTACTTC. Filled out from reference TRBV28 and TRBJ2-7, the complete variable domain reads DVKVTQSSRYLVKRTGEKVFLECVQDMDHENMFWYRQDPGLGLRLIYFSYDVKMKEKGDIPEGYSVSREKKERFSLILESASTNQTSMYLCASSATGVSSYEQYFGPGTRLTVT.

This sequence joins TRBV2 and TRBJ2-4; 7 bases map to TRBD1. This CDR3 is 13 amino acids long. V gave up 6 bases and J gave up 4 bases; unmatched junction bases: 3. Germline assignment: CDR1 SNHLY and CDR2 FYNNEI. CDR3 sequence (DNA): TGTGCCAGCAGACAGGGACAGAAAAACATTCAGTACTTC. It translates to CASRQGQKNIQYF.

The chain is built from TRBV29-1 and TRBJ2-7, with 11 positions matching TRBD2. V was clipped by 4 bases and J by 3 bases; unmatched bases: 11. The CDR3 extends over 16 amino acids. In germline, CDR1 is SQVTM, CDR2 ANQGSEA. The chain's CDR3 is CSVVEHVTSGIYEQYF. For the CDR3, the DNA is TGCAGCGTTGTAGAGCATGTGACTAGCGGGATCTACGAGCAGTACTTC.

V and J are TRBV4-1 and TRBJ2-5; 13 nucleotides match TRBD2. The V and J ends lost 3 bases and 5 bases, in that order; junction bases with no gene match: 9. CDR1 and CDR2 (germline): MGHRA, YSYEKL. The CDR3 totals 17 residues. Here the CDR3 reads CASSQVTSGRAKETQYF. The CDR3 bases are TGCGCCAGCAGCCAGGTCACTAGCGGGAGGGCCAAGGAGACCCAGTACTTC.

This sequence joins TRBV11-3 and TRBJ2-1; 9 positions match TRBD2. The ends lost 3 bases at V and 4 bases at J; junction bases unmatched: 4. Germline V gives CDR1 SGHNT, CDR2 YENEEA. This CDR3 has 15 residues. CDR3 in amino acids: CASSFGTSSYNEQFF. CDR3 bases: TGTGCCAGCAGCTTCGGGACTAGCAGTTACAATGAGCAGTTCTTC. The whole variable domain, filled in from reference TRBV11-3 and TRBJ2-1, reads EAGVVQSPRYKIIEKKQPVAFWCNPISGHNTLYWYLQNLGQGPELLIRYENEEAVDDSQLPKDRFSAERLKGVDSTLKIQPAELGDSAVYLCASSFGTSSYNEQFFGPGTRLTVL.

This rearrangement joins TRBV29-1 to TRBJ1-1, with 7 positions matching TRBD1. The CDR3 covers 14 residues. V trimming: 5 bases; J trimming: 3 bases; junction bases outside the gene matches: 9. The V gene's germline CDR1 is SQVTM and CDR2 ANQGSEA. CDR3 sequence reads: CSVYLRGQDTEAFF. Here the CDR3 DNA reads TGCAGCGTTTATTTGAGGGGGCAGGACACTGAAGCTTTCTTT.

This chain uses TRBV10-3 with TRBJ1-1, with D unresolved. Between the trimmed V and J ends, which lost 6 bases and 2 bases, there was a span of 16 bases. The CDR3 has 15 amino acids. CDR1 is ENHRY and CDR2 is SYGVKD in the germline V gene. CDR3 amino acids: CAISPREGSNTEAFF. The CDR3 coding sequence is TGTGCCATCAGCCCGAGGGAGGGTTCAAACACTGAAGCTTTCTTT.

V usage is TRBV5-1 and J usage is TRBJ2-1, with 11 bases identical to TRBD2. In germline, CDR1 is SGHRS, CDR2 YFSETQ. The CDR3 contains 15 residues. Trimming took 7 bases from V and 7 from J; bases not matched to a gene: 10. CDR3 nucleotide sequence: TGCGCCAGCGATGTGGCTAGCGGGAGGCTGAATGAGCAGTTCTTC. As protein: CASDVASGRLNEQFF.

The CDR3 coding sequence is TGTGCCAGCAGCGCAGGGGAGGGAACTAACGAGACCCAGTACTTC. Translating gives CASSAGEGTNETQYF. The chain uses TRBV2 and TRBJ2-5, with a possible D match to TRBD2 (7 bases). This CDR3 contains 15 residues. Germline values: CDR1 SNHLY, CDR2 FYNNEI. Trimming removed 6 bases at V and 5 bases at J, with 19 bases between.